This T cell receptor beta chain stems from a study of cytomegalovirus exposure and HLA in healthy donors. Broader study findings: The authors judged a highly shared variant cluster likely a sequencing artifact. Using a false discovery rate of 0.05, a later analysis showed that 16,000 or so TCR beta sequences were associated with HLA alleles. As a later analysis showed, several of the most significant clusters appeared to be linked to common viral pathogens.

To note about this clone: Antigen: not known.

The PCR made use of 60 Vbeta and 13 Jbeta primers. Sequenced by immunoSEQ multiplex PCR; TCRdb stores in-frame clones only, minus some. The sample has about 50,000 clones. Losses at the gene ends were 2 bases for V and 5 bases for J; bases not matched to a gene: 19. Germline CDR1 is KGHSH and CDR2 is LQKENI. This CDR3 has 20 residues. V and J are TRBV18 and TRBJ1-5; 9 nucleotides line up with TRBD1. Sequenced: PBMCs. The sequence came from a woman in her sixties in good health and CMV-seropositive. The CDR3 sequence is CASSPGGTGLNQPRDQPQHF. The CDR3 DNA reads as TGTGCCAGCTCACCAGGTGGGACAGGGTTAAATCAGCCAAGGGATCAGCCCCAGCATTTT.